This TCR beta chain stems from a study of cytomegalovirus exposure and HLA in healthy donors. V was clipped by 3 bases and J by 4 bases, with 17 bases between them. CDR1 is MNHNS and CDR2 is SASEGT in the germline V gene. This CDR3 region has 16 residues. Vbeta (60) and Jbeta (13) primers were used in the PCR. Generated by immunoSEQ multiplex PCR, the TCRdb table keeps only in-frame clones and is missing some. The table includes tens of thousands of clones, 72% detected once. Regarding the study as a whole: A later analysis linked a missense DCLRE1C variant to TCR beta V- and J-gene trimming. Donors belonging to an Asian-associated ancestry cluster reportedly showed fewer N-insertions in productive TCRs than the approximately 640-donor mean, according to what a later analysis found.

Comment on this clone: Antigen specificity is unknown.

The chain carries TRBV6-1 and TRBJ2-3; D may be TRBD2 (6 bases). Sequenced input: PBMCs. This sequence originates from a woman between 40 and 55 years old in good health and CMV-seropositive. CDR3 protein: CASSETGGHLADTQYF. The CDR3 DNA sequence: TGTGCCAGCAGTGAGACTGGAGGGCACCTGGCAGATACGCAGTATTTT.